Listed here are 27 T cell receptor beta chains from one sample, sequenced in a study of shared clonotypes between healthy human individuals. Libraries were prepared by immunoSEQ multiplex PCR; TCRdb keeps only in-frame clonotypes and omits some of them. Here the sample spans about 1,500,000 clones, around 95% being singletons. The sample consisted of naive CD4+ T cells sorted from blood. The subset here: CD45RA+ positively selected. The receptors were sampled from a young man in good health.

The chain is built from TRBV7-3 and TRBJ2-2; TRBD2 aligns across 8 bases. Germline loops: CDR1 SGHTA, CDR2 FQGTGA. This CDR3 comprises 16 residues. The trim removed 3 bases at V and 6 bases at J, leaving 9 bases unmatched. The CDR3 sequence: CASSFSPAGASGELFF. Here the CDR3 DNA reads TGTGCCAGCAGCTTTAGCCCAGCGGGAGCGTCCGGGGAGCTGTTTTTT.

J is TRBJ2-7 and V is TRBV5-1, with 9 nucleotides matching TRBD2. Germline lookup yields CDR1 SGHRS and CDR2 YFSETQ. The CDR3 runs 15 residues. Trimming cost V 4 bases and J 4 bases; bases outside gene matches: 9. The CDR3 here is CASSPVAGAGYEQYF. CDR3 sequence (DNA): TGCGCCAGCAGCCCGGTAGCGGGAGCTGGGTACGAGCAGTACTTC.

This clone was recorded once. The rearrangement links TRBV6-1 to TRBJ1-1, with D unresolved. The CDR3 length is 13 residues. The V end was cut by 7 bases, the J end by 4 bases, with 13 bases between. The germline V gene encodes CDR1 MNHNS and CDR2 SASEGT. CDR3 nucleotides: TGTGCCAGCATGAACGGGCGGACCACTGAAGCTTTCTTT. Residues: CASMNGRTTEAFF.

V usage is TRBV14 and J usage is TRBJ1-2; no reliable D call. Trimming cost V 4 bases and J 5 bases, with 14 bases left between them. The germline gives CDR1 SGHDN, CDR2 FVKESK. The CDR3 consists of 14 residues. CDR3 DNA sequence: TGTGCCAGCAGCCTCACTGGAGGATATTATGGCTACACCTTC. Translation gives CASSLTGGYYGYTF.

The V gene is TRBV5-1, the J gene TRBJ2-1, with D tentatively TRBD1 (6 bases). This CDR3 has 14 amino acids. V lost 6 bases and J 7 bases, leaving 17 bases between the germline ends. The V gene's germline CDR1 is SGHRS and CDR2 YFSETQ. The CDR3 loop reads CASTGAHVGNEQFF. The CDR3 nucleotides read TGCGCCAGCACAGGGGCCCATGTGGGGAATGAGCAGTTCTTC.

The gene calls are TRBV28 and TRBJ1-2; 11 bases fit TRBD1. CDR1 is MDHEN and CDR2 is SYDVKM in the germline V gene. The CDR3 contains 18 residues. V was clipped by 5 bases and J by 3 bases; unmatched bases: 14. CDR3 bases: TGTGCCAGCAGTGCGATCGGGACAGGGGGACATATGGACTATGGCTACACCTTC. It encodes CASSAIGTGGHMDYGYTF.

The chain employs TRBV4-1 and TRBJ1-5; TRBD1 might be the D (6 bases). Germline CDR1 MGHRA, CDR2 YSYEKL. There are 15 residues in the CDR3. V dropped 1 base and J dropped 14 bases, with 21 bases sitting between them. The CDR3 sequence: CASSQAAGPQGDKHF. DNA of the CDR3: TGCGCCAGCAGCCAAGCGGCGGGACCCCAAGGGGACAAGCATTTT.

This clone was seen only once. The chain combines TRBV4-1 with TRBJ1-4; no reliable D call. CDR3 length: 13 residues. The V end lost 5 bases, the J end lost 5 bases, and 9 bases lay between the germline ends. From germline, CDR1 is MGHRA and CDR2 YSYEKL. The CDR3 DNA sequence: TGCGCCAGCAGCAAAGTACCGAATGAAAAACTGTTTTTT. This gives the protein CASSKVPNEKLFF.

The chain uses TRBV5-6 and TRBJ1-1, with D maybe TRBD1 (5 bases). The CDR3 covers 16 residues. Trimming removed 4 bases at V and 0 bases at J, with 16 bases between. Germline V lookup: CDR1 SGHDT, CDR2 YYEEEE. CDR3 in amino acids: CASSRRGRTMNTEAFF. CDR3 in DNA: TGTGCCAGCAGCCGTCGTGGCAGGACAATGAACACTGAAGCTTTCTTT.

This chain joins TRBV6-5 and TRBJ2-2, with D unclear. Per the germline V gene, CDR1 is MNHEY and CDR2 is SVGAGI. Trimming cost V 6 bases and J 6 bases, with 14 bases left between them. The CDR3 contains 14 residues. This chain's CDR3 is CASSPRSAAGELFF. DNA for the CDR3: TGTGCCAGCAGCCCAAGATCCGCGGCCGGGGAGCTGTTTTTT.

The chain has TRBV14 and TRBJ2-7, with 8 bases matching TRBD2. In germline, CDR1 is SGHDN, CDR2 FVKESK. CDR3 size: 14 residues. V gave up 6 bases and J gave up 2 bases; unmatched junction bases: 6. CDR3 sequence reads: CASSRASGPYEQYF. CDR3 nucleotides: TGTGCCAGCAGTCGGGCTAGCGGGCCCTACGAGCAGTACTTC.

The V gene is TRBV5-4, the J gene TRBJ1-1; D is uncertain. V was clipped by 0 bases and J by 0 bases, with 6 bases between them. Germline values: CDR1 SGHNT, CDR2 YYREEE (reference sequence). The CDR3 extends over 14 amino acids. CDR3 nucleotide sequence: TGTGCCAGCAGCTTGGGACGGTTGAACACTGAAGCTTTCTTT. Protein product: CASSLGRLNTEAFF.

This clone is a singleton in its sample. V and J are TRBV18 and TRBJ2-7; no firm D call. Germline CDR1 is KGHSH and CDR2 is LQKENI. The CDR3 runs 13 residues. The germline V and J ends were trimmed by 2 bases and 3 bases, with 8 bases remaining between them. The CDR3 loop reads CASSPEHDYEQYF. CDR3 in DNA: TGTGCCAGCTCACCAGAACACGACTACGAGCAGTACTTC.

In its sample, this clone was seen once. The CDR3 region is CGTRGPGGRTDTQYF. The CDR3, as DNA: TGTGGGACGAGGGGACCGGGGGGACGCACAGATACGCAGTATTTT. The chain carries TRBV28 and TRBJ2-3, with TRBD2 matching over 7 bases. The germline CDR1 and CDR2 sequences are MDHEN and SYDVKM. The length of the CDR3 is 15 residues.

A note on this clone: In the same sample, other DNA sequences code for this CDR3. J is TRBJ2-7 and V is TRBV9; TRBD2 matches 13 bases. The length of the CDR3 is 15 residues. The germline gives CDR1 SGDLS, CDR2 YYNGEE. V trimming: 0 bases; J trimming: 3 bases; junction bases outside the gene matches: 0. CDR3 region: CASSVGTSGSYEQYF. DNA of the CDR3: TGTGCCAGCAGCGTAGGGACTAGCGGGAGCTACGAGCAGTACTTC.

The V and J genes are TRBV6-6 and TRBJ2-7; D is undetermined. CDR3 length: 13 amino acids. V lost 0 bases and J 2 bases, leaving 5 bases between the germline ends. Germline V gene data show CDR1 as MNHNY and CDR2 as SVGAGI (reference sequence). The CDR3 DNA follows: TGTGCCAGCAGTTACTCGCAGACCTACGAGCAGTACTTC. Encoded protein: CASSYSQTYEQYF.

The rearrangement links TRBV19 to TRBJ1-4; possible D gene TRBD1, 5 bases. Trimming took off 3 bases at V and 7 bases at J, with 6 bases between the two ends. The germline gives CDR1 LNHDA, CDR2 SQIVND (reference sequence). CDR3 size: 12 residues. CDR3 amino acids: CASSMGREKLFF. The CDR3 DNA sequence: TGTGCCAGTAGTATGGGGCGTGAAAAACTGTTTTTT.

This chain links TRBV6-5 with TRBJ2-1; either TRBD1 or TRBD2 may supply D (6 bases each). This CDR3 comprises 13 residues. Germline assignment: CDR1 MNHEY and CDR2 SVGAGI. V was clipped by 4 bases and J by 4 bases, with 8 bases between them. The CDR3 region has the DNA TGTGCCAGCAGTTGGAGGGGGTACAATGAGCAGTTCTTC. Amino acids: CASSWRGYNEQFF.

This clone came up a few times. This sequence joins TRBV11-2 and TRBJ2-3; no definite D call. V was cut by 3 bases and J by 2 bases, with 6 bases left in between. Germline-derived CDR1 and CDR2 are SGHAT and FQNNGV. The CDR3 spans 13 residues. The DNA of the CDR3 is TGTGCCAGCAGCTTGATCGCCACAGATACGCAGTATTTT. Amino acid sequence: CASSLIATDTQYF.

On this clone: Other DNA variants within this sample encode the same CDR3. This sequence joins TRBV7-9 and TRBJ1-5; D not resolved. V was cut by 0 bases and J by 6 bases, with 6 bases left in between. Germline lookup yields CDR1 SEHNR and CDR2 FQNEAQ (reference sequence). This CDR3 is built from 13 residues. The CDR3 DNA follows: TGTGCCAGCAGCTTAGCAGGGTCTCAGCCCCAGCATTTT. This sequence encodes CASSLAGSQPQHF.

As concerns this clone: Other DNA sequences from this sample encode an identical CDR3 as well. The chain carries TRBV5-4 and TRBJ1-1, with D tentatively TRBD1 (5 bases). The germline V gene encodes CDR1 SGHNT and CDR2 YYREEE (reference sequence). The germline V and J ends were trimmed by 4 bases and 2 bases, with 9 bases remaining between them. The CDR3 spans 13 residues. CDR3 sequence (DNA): TGTGCCAGCAGCGTTACAGGTAACACTGAAGCTTTCTTT. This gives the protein CASSVTGNTEAFF.

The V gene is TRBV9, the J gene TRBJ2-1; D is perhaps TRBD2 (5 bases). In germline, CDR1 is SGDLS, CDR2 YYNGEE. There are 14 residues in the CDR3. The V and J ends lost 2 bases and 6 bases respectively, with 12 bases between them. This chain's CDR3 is CASSVTTRINEQFF. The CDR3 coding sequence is TGTGCCAGCAGCGTGACCACTAGAATCAATGAGCAGTTCTTC.

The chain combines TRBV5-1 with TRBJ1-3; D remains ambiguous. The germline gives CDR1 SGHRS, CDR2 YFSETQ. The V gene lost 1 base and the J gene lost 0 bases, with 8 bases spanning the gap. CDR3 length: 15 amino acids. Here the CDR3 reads CASSLLGDSGNTIYF. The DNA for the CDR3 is TGCGCCAGCAGCTTGTTGGGAGACTCTGGAAACACCATATATTTT. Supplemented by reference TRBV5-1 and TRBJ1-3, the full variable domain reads KAGVTQTPRYLIKTRGQQVTLSCSPISGHRSVSWYQQTPGQGLQFLFEYFSETQRNKGNFPGRFSGRQFSNSRSEMNVSTLELGDSALYLCASSLLGDSGNTIYFGEGSWLTVV.

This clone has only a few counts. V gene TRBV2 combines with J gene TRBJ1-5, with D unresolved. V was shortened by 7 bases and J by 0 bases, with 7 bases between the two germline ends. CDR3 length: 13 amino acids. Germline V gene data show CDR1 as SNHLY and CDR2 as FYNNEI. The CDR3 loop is CASTDNSNQPQHF. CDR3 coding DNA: TGTGCCAGCACCGATAATAGCAATCAGCCCCAGCATTTT. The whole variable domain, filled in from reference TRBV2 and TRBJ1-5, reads EPEVTQTPSHQVTQMGQEVILRCVPISNHLYFYWYRQILGQKVEFLVSFYNNEISEKSEIFDDQFSVERPDGSNFTLKIRSTKLEDSAMYFCASTDNSNQPQHFGDGTRLSIL.

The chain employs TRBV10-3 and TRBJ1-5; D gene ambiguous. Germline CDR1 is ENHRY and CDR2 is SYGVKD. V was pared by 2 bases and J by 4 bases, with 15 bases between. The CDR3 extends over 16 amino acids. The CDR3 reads CAISERASQSNQPQHF. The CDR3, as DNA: TGTGCCATCAGTGAGAGAGCCTCCCAGTCGAATCAGCCCCAGCATTTT.

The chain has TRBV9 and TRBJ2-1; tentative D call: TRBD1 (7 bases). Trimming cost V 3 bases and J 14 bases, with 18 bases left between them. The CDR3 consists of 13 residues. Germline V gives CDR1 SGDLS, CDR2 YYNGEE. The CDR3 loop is CASSAIRTGGKFF. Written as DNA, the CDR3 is TGTGCCAGCAGCGCAATCAGGACAGGAGGGAAGTTCTTC.

CDR3 protein: CASSALAGGPANEQFF. In DNA, the CDR3 is TGTGCCAGCAGTGCCTTAGCGGGAGGGCCAGCCAATGAGCAGTTCTTC. V is TRBV6-4 and J is TRBJ2-1; 11 nucleotides match TRBD2. This CDR3 is 16 amino acids long. J lost 6 bases, V lost 4 bases, and 8 bases had no gene match. CDR1 and CDR2 (germline): MRHNA, SNTAGT.